This is a list of T cell receptor beta chains from one sample in a study of blood T cell repertoires in COVID-19. Some clones are missing from TCRdb's copy, which holds only in-frame ones; the method was immunoSEQ multiplex PCR. In the table there are 100,000 or so clones, approximately 85% of which are singletons. Material for sequencing was peripheral blood. The receptors originated from a man aged 50 or older with acute or convalescent COVID-19. Both conserved end residues are part of each CDR3. A D gene is named only where the DNA matches it firmly. Clone size is given for some rows only: seen once, a few or many times, or a class if the clone is expanded.

>TRBV19|NA|NA|TRBJ2-1
CASSISSSHNEQFF
TGTGCCAGTAGTATCTCTAGCTCCCACAATGAGCAGTTCTTC
>TRBV7-9|TRBD1|once|TRBJ2-1
CASSSQGAVDNEQFF
TGTGCCAGCAGCTCACAGGGGGCGGTCGATAATGAGCAGTTCTTC
>TRBV6-1|NA|NA|TRBJ1-4
CASSEDLTVTTNEKLFF
TGTGCCAGCAGTGAAGATTTAACAGTGACAACTAATGAAAAACTGTTTTTT
>TRBV19|NA|NA|TRBJ1-6
CASSIRAGFGDSPLHF
TGTGCCAGTAGTATAAGGGCAGGGTTCGGCGATTCACCCCTCCACTTT
>TRBV28|NA|NA|TRBJ1-2
CASSFSGQKYGYTF
TGTGCCAGCAGTTTCTCAGGGCAGAAGTATGGCTACACCTTC
>TRBV19|NA|NA|TRBJ1-1
CASIRGGQNTEAFF
TGTGCCAGTATTAGAGGGGGACAGAACACTGAAGCTTTCTTT
>TRBV15|TRBD1|few|TRBJ1-5
CATSRETGKQPQHF
TGTGCCACCAGCAGAGAGACAGGGAAACAGCCCCAGCATTTT
>TRBV9|NA|NA|TRBJ2-1
CASSIPDRYNEQFF
TGTGCCAGCAGCATCCCGGACAGATACAATGAGCAGTTCTTC
>TRBV6-2/TRBV6-3|TRBD1|NA|TRBJ1-1
CASSPGTVRGDTEAFF
TGTGCCAGCAGCCCCGGGACAGTGCGCGGGGACACTGAAGCTTTCTTT
>TRBV28|TRBD2|NA|TRBJ2-1
CASSQTSGSSYNEQFF
TGTGCCAGCAGTCAGACTAGCGGGTCCTCCTACAATGAGCAGTTCTTC
>TRBV18|TRBD1|NA|TRBJ2-2
CASSPRTGLNTGELFF
TGTGCCAGCTCACCTAGGACAGGCCTGAACACCGGGGAGCTGTTTTTT
>TRBV10-3|NA|NA|TRBJ2-2
CAISDRAGTGELFF
TGTGCCATCAGTGATCGGGCGGGCACCGGGGAGCTGTTTTTT
>TRBV2|NA|NA|TRBJ1-5
CASSDHRAGQPQHF
TGTGCCAGCAGTGACCACAGGGCAGGTCAGCCCCAGCATTTT
>TRBV5-1|NA|NA|TRBJ2-2
CASSLAGRVATGELFF
TGCGCCAGCAGCTTGGCCGGCAGGGTGGCAACCGGGGAGCTGTTTTTT
>TRBV7-3|NA|NA|TRBJ1-1
CASSLQGMNTEAFF
TGTGCCAGCAGCTTACAGGGGATGAACACTGAAGCTTTCTTT
>TRBV6-1|NA|NA|TRBJ1-2
CASSEVSPGGFITF
TGTGCCAGCAGTGAAGTCTCCCCGGGTGGTTTTATCACCTTC
>TRBV9|NA|NA|TRBJ2-2
CASSVGGVGELFF
TGTGCCAGCAGCGTAGGGGGCGTGGGGGAGCTGTTTTTT
>TRBV2|NA|NA|TRBJ1-2
CASSDWPSGYTF
TGTGCCAGCAGTGATTGGCCTAGCGGCTACACCTTC
>TRBV4-1|TRBD1|few|TRBJ2-7
CASSQGDRGYEQYF
TGCGCCAGCAGCCAAGGAGACAGGGGCTACGAGCAGTACTTC
>TRBV4-1|TRBD1|few|TRBJ1-2
CASSQTGGVYGYTF
TGCGCCAGCAGCCAAACAGGGGGCGTCTATGGCTACACCTTC
>TRBV21-1|NA|NA|TRBJ2-3
CAITQRETETDTQYF
TGTGCCATTACCCAGCGGGAGACAGAGACAGATACACAGTATTTT
>TRBV30|NA|NA|TRBJ1-2
CAWSGFGLYSGYTF
TGTGCCTGGAGTGGGTTCGGGTTATATAGTGGCTACACCTTC
>TRBV2|TRBD2|NA|TRBJ2-2
CASRMDSGYTGELFF
TGTGCCAGCAGGATGGATAGCGGGTACACCGGGGAGCTGTTTTTT
>TRBV7-2|TRBD2|NA|TRBJ2-3
CASSPSKGGRFTDTQYF
TGTGCCAGCAGCCCCTCAAAAGGCGGGAGATTCACAGATACGCAGTATTTT
>TRBV11-3|TRBD2|NA|TRBJ2-3
CASKAGADTQYF
TGTGCCAGCAAAGCGGGAGCAGATACGCAGTATTTT
>TRBV18|TRBD1|NA|TRBJ2-1
CASSRRQGEGNEQFF
TGTGCCAGCTCAAGAAGACAGGGCGAGGGCAATGAGCAGTTCTTC
>TRBV30|NA|NA|TRBJ1-6
CAWREGSSYNSPLHF
TGTGCCTGGAGAGAGGGAAGCTCCTATAATTCACCCCTCCACTTT
>TRBV7-3|TRBD2|NA|TRBJ2-5
CASSPLAGGWETQYF
TGTGCCAGCAGCCCCCTAGCGGGAGGATGGGAGACCCAGTACTTC